Presented here are 14 T cell receptor beta chains from one specimen sequenced in a study of T cell responses to AZD1222 COVID-19 vaccine. Sequencing used immunoSEQ multiplex PCR; TCRdb keeps in-frame clones, though not all of them. The top ten hold 5.5% of the sample, which has some 140,000 clones, roughly nine tenths seen once. Sequenced here: peripheral blood, sampled on day 0 of MenACWY control vaccination. The source of these receptors is an adult in good health.

The gene calls are TRBV9 and TRBJ2-6; a possible D gene is TRBD1 (6 bases). The CDR3 covers 15 residues. The V and J ends lost 4 bases and 4 bases respectively, with 12 bases between them. Germline values: CDR1 SGDLS, CDR2 YYNGEE. CDR3 DNA sequence: TGTGCCAGCAGCTCACAGGGATACGGGGCCAACGTCCTGACTTTC. Amino acid sequence: CASSSQGYGANVLTF.

This clone appeared a few times. This chain links TRBV7-9 with TRBJ1-3, with D possibly being TRBD1 (6 bases). CDR1 SEHNR and CDR2 FQNEAQ come from the germline V gene (reference sequence). The CDR3 contains 15 residues. V gave up 8 bases and J gave up 1 base, with 15 bases separating them. In DNA, the CDR3 is TGTGCCAGCTCCCTGCAGGGGCTTTCTGGAAACACCATATATTTT. It translates to CASSLQGLSGNTIYF.

The chain is built from TRBV5-6 and TRBJ2-7; D is possibly TRBD1 or TRBD2 (5 bases each). This CDR3 is 15 amino acids long. V was shortened by 4 bases and J by 0 bases, with 14 bases between the two germline ends. CDR1 and CDR2 (germline): SGHDT, YYEEEE. CDR3 nucleotides: TGTGCCAGCAGCACCCGGGACGGGTCCTCCTACGAGCAGTACTTC. Residues: CASSTRDGSSYEQYF. The whole variable domain, filled in from reference TRBV5-6 and TRBJ2-7, reads DAGVTQSPTHLIKTRGQQVTLRCSPKSGHDTVSWYQQALGQGPQFIFQYYEEEERQRGNFPDRFSGHQFPNYSSELNVNALLLGDSALYLCASSTRDGSSYEQYFGPGTRLTVT.

The V call is TRBV6-5, the J call TRBJ2-7, with D perhaps TRBD2 (6 bases). Germline assignment: CDR1 MNHEY and CDR2 SVGAGI. The length of the CDR3 is 13 residues. Trimming took 5 bases from V and 2 from J, leaving 10 bases between them. CDR3 sequence reads: CASSQGLPYEQYV. As DNA, the CDR3 is TGTGCCAGCAGTCAGGGACTGCCCTACGAGCAGTACGTC.

The chain recombines TRBV19 with TRBJ1-5, with 10 bases lining up with TRBD1. The germline V gene encodes CDR1 LNHDA and CDR2 SQIVND (reference sequence). There are 13 residues in the CDR3. V lost 5 bases to trimming and J lost 12 bases; unmatched junction nucleotides: 7. DNA of the CDR3: TGTGCCAGTAGTTCCGGGGACAGGGGACTCCAGCATTTT. Its protein is CASSSGDRGLQHF.

The chain combines TRBV11-2 with TRBJ1-2; D unresolved. This CDR3 has 17 amino acids. Germline V gives CDR1 SGHAT, CDR2 FQNNGV. The V end was cut by 0 bases, the J end by 0 bases, with 14 bases between. The CDR3 reads CASSLDAPRNTNYGYTF. The CDR3 DNA sequence: TGTGCCAGCAGCTTAGATGCTCCCAGGAATACTAACTATGGCTACACCTTC.

The V gene is TRBV29-1, the J gene TRBJ2-2; no definite D call. The V gene's germline CDR1 is SQVTM and CDR2 ANQGSEA. The CDR3 is made up of 14 amino acids. V gave up 6 bases and J gave up 4 bases, with 15 bases separating them. CDR3 protein: CSVLDWLGTGELFF. CDR3 DNA sequence: TGCAGCGTACTCGACTGGCTTGGCACCGGGGAGCTGTTTTTT.

The sample holds one count of this clone. This rearrangement joins TRBV4-2 to TRBJ2-1; the D gene is possibly TRBD2 (6 bases). The CDR3 totals 17 residues. Germline V lookup: CDR1 LGHNA, CDR2 YNFKEQ. The V gene lost 3 bases and the J gene lost 4 bases, with 19 bases spanning the gap. Written as DNA, the CDR3 is TGTGCCAGCAGCCAGCAAGCCGGGGGAGGAGGGTACAATGAGCAGTTCTTC. Amino acid sequence: CASSQQAGGGGYNEQFF.

On this clone: Its ends do not fully match the called genes, so a read error is possible. V and J are TRBV7-2 and TRBJ2-3, with 12 bases fitting TRBD2. The germline CDR1 and CDR2 sequences are SGHTA and FQGNSA. CDR3 size: 16 residues. CDR3 in amino acids: CASSIASGRAADTQYF. CDR3 nucleotide sequence: TGTGCCAGCAGCATAGCTAGCGGGAGGGCCGCAGATACGCAGTATTTT.

This chain joins TRBV24-1 and TRBJ2-2; weak D call: TRBD2 (9 bases). V was pared by 4 bases and J by 6 bases, with 32 bases between. The CDR3 runs 21 residues. CDR1 is KGHDR and CDR2 is SFDVKD in the germline V gene. The CDR3 region has the DNA TGTGCCACCAGTGACACAGGACAGGGTGTACATAGCGGGAGCAAGCCCGGGGAGCTGTTTTTT. Translating it yields CATSDTGQGVHSGSKPGELFF.

This clone was found a few times. The chain couples TRBV4-1 to TRBJ1-6; possibly TRBD1 for D (6 bases). Germline-derived CDR1 and CDR2 are MGHRA and YSYEKL. The germline V and J ends were trimmed by 0 bases and 8 bases, with 17 bases remaining between them. The CDR3 is made up of 17 amino acids. CDR3 amino acids: CASSQDPFQGYDSPLHF. CDR3 bases: TGCGCCAGCAGCCAAGATCCTTTCCAGGGGTACGATTCACCCCTCCACTTT.

The chain recombines TRBV7-9 with TRBJ2-7; 10 nucleotides match TRBD1. J was trimmed by 4 bases and V by 4 bases; bases with no gene match: 10. The length of the CDR3 is 16 residues. CDR1 SEHNR and CDR2 FQNEAQ come from the germline V gene (reference sequence). The CDR3 DNA is TGTGCCAGCAGCTCGGTCCGGGACAGGGGTCGGTACGAGCAGTACTTC. Translated, it gives CASSSVRDRGRYEQYF.

This chain connects TRBV7-9 to TRBJ2-2; no reliable D call. Trimming removed 5 bases from V and 4 bases from J, with 17 bases in between. Germline lookup yields CDR1 SEHNR and CDR2 FQNEAQ (reference sequence). This CDR3 region has 16 residues. The chain's CDR3 is CASSQVVGEFTGELFF. Written as DNA, the CDR3 is TGTGCCAGCAGCCAAGTTGTCGGCGAATTCACCGGGGAGCTGTTTTTT.

This chain uses TRBV5-1 with TRBJ2-1, with 13 bases lining up with TRBD2. The CDR3 runs 15 residues. J gave up 9 bases and V 2 bases, and 5 bases lay outside the gene matches. Germline CDR1 is SGHRS and CDR2 is YFSETQ. The CDR3 DNA reads as TGCGCCAGCAGCTTTGGACTAGCGGGAGAACCTGAGCAGTTCTTC. Amino acid sequence: CASSFGLAGEPEQFF.